The 13 T cell receptor beta chains presented below share a single source sample, sequenced in a study of cytomegalovirus exposure and HLA in healthy donors. Researchers ran the PCR with 60 Vbeta and 13 Jbeta primers. Clones were read by immunoSEQ multiplex PCR, and TCRdb kept only the in-frame ones, dropping some. This sample contains around 100,000 clones. Sequencing was performed on PBMCs. The receptors originated from a man aged 35-49 years in good health and CMV-seronegative.

Judged by frequency, this clone is medium-sized. The CDR3 region has the DNA TGTGCCAGCAGCTACGTTGGTAGCGGGAGGGGGACCTACAATGAGCAGTTCTTC. This translates into CASSYVGSGRGTYNEQFF. This chain joins TRBV7-2 and TRBJ2-1, with 11 bases identical to TRBD2. J lost 2 bases, V lost 4 bases, and 10 bases had no gene match. The CDR3 has 18 amino acids. Germline values: CDR1 SGHTA, CDR2 FQGNSA.

V gene TRBV18 combines with J gene TRBJ2-1, with 10 bases lining up with TRBD1. This CDR3 region has 15 residues. Unmatched junction bases numbered 1, after V lost 5 bases and J lost 0 bases. The V gene's germline CDR1 is KGHSH and CDR2 LQKENI. The CDR3 DNA reads as TGTGCCAGCTCAGGGACAGGGGACTCCTACAATGAGCAGTTCTTC. This sequence encodes CASSGTGDSYNEQFF.

This chain uses TRBV11-2 with TRBJ2-7; 9 bases are shared with TRBD1. The CDR3 has 17 residues. J was trimmed by 2 bases and V by 7 bases; bases with no gene match: 15. CDR1 is SGHAT, CDR2 FQNNGV, per germline. This CDR3 reads CASTSRNPGTGPYEQYF. DNA for the CDR3: TGTGCCAGCACCTCTAGAAACCCCGGGACAGGGCCCTACGAGCAGTACTTC.

The chain has TRBV27 and TRBJ2-3, with D possibly TRBD1 on 6 matching bases. The CDR3 extends over 16 amino acids. Germline CDR1 MNHEY, CDR2 SMNVEV (reference sequence). Trimming removed 10 bases from V and 6 bases from J, with 26 bases in between. The chain's CDR3 is CATTGSTSGFLDTQYF. For the CDR3, the DNA is TGTGCCACAACAGGGTCCACCTCTGGTTTTCTTGATACGCAGTATTTT.

The chain is built from TRBV5-5 and TRBJ1-2; possible D gene TRBD1, 6 bases. V was pared by 5 bases and J by 4 bases, with 18 bases between. The length of the CDR3 is 15 residues. Germline loops: CDR1 SGHKS, CDR2 YYEKEE (reference sequence). The CDR3 nucleotides are TGTGCCAGCAGTTTAACAGCAGGGGTAGGCTATGGCTACACCTTC. Translated, it gives CASSLTAGVGYGYTF. Complete variable domain (other parts from reference TRBV5-5 and TRBJ1-2): DAGVTQSPTHLIKTRGQQVTLRCSPISGHKSVSWYQQVLGQGPQFIFQYYEKEERGRGNFPDRFSARQFPNYSSELNVNALLLGDSALYLCASSLTAGVGYGYTFGSGTRLTVV.

The chain carries TRBV7-9 and TRBJ2-6; 7 bases line up with TRBD1. The CDR3 spans 17 residues. The germline CDR1 and CDR2 sequences are SEHNR and FQNEAQ (reference sequence). J gave up 0 bases and V 3 bases, and 5 bases lay outside the gene matches. Here the CDR3 DNA reads TGTGCCAGCAGCTTCGGACAGGTGTCCTCTGGGGCCAACGTCCTGACTTTC. This sequence encodes CASSFGQVSSGANVLTF.

This sequence joins TRBV7-2 and TRBJ1-2; D unclear. In germline, CDR1 is SGHTA, CDR2 FQGNSA. This CDR3 is 12 amino acids long. V shed 5 bases and J shed 4 bases, with 8 bases lying between them. The CDR3 nucleotides are TGTGCCAGCAGCGAACAACGCTATGGCTACACCTTC. As protein: CASSEQRYGYTF.

On this clone itself: Other DNA sequences in this sample translate to the same CDR3. This chain links TRBV5-4 with TRBJ1-4; TRBD1 is a possible D gene (6 bases). The CDR3 spans 14 residues. The germline V and J ends were trimmed by 4 bases and 7 bases, with 14 bases remaining between them. CDR1 and CDR2 from the germline V gene are SGHNT and YYREEE (reference sequence). CDR3 region: CASSLGGLGEKLFF. The CDR3 region has the DNA TGTGCCAGCAGCCTGGGGGGGCTTGGTGAAAAACTGTTTTTT.

The chain joins TRBV25-1 to TRBJ2-3; D is unresolved. CDR1 is MGHDK, CDR2 SYGVNS, per germline. V shed 7 bases and J shed 0 bases, with 8 bases lying between them. The CDR3 runs to 13 residues. CDR3 sequence: CASTETSTDTQYF. Written as DNA, the CDR3 is TGTGCCAGCACAGAAACAAGCACAGATACGCAGTATTTT.

The chain recombines TRBV28 with TRBJ2-4; 7 bases are shared with TRBD2. The V and J ends lost 6 bases and 8 bases, in that order; junction bases with no gene match: 16. Per germline, CDR1 MDHEN and CDR2 SYDVKM. This CDR3 comprises 16 residues. The CDR3 loop reads CASSSPTASGGDIQYF. The CDR3 bases are TGTGCCAGCAGCTCCCCGACGGCTTCTGGGGGGGACATTCAGTACTTC.

The chain links TRBV19 to TRBJ1-1; TRBD1 might be the D (5 bases). The CDR3 loop spans 15 amino acids. Germline CDR1 and CDR2: LNHDA and SQIVND (reference sequence). V shed 8 bases and J shed 1 base, with 17 bases lying between them. The CDR3 protein is CASSNYRSGNTEAFF. DNA for the CDR3: TGTGCCAGTTCGAATTACAGGTCGGGGAACACTGAAGCTTTCTTT. Drawing the rest from reference TRBV19 and TRBJ1-1, the complete variable domain is DGGITQSPKYLFRKEGQNVTLSCEQNLNHDAMYWYRQDPGQGLRLIYYSQIVNDFQKGDIAEGYSVSREKKESFPLTVTSAQKNPTAFYLCASSNYRSGNTEAFFGQGTRLTVV.

The V call is TRBV19, the J call TRBJ2-2, with D possibly being TRBD2 (5 bases). Germline V CDR1 and CDR2: LNHDA, SQIVND (reference sequence). This CDR3 is 14 amino acids long. With 5 bases removed from V and 8 bases from J, the gap between germline ends came to 15 bases. The CDR3 DNA reads as TGTGCCAGTAGTCAGCTGAGGGTTGGTGGGGAGCTGTTTTTT. This sequence encodes CASSQLRVGGELFF.

This chain uses TRBV7-2 with TRBJ2-3; TRBD2 aligns across 9 bases. The CDR3 extends over 16 amino acids. Per germline, CDR1 SGHTA and CDR2 FQGNSA. V shed 5 bases, J shed 5 bases, and the junction held 11 bases outside the gene matches. The CDR3 spells CASSRQGGGALDTQYF. CDR3 nucleotide sequence: TGTGCCAGCAGCAGGCAGGGCGGGGGGGCCCTAGATACGCAGTATTTT.